This T cell receptor (beta chain) was profiled in a study of blood T cells in healthy people across ages. The study's findings and limits: Correlation between TCR beta diversity and naive T cell percentage was strong. Changes seen in expanded clonotypes were possibly confounded by donor CMV status left unknown.

Germline CDR1 and CDR2: SQVTM and ANQGSEA. This CDR3 contains 15 residues. V shed 0 bases, J shed 5 bases, and the junction held 7 bases outside the gene matches. Points on this clonotype: Its antigen remains unknown.

Combining a sample-barcoded 5' primer with a J-beta primer mix, a second PCR ran for roughly 7 to 11 cycles. Template switching added a 12-random-nucleotide identifier to every cDNA molecule. MiXCR, applied by TCRdb to the 5' RACE reads, yields one record per CDR3 protein. This table has roughly 800,000 distinct CDR3 sequences, roughly 53% appearing once. The V and J genes are TRBV29-1 and TRBJ2-5, with TRBD2 identical over 9 bases. Sequencing was done on a sample of blood. The TCR was taken from a man older than 75 in good health. CDR3 in amino acids: CSVEEAGGRPETQYF. The CDR3 nucleotides read TGCAGCGTTGAAGAAGCGGGGGGTCGTCCGGAGACCCAGTACTTC.